This is a list of T cell receptor beta chains from one sample in a study of beta chain features in type 1 diabetes. The table came from immunoSEQ multiplex PCR; TCRdb's copy has only in-frame clones and leaves some out. This table has 140,000 to 150,000 clones, more than 9% appearing once. The specimen was naive CD4+ T cells from blood. Source of these receptors: a man aged 18 to 29 in good health. CDR3s include the opening cysteine and the closing phenylalanine or tryptophan. A D gene is named only where the DNA matches it firmly. Clone size is stated in some rows and not others, as once, few, many or a class when expanded.

>TRBD2|TRBV4-2|few|TRBJ2-3
CASSQDFGGGGPDTQYF
TGTGCCAGCAGCCAAGATTTCGGCGGGGGGGGCCCAGATACGCAGTATTTT
>TRBD2|TRBV9|few|TRBJ2-1
CASSLGGIGEHEQFF
TGTGCCAGCAGCCTGGGGGGGATCGGCGAACATGAGCAGTTCTTC
>.|TRBV7-2|many|TRBJ1-4
CASSAQSATNEKLFF
TGTGCCAGCAGCGCACAGAGTGCAACTAATGAAAAACTGTTTTTT
>.|TRBV7-2|few|TRBJ2-7
CASSLVEQGGEQYF
TGTGCCAGCAGCTTAGTCGAGCAGGGAGGCGAGCAGTACTTC
>.|TRBV25-1|.|TRBJ2-1
CASSEGGYYGNEQFF
TGTGCCAGCAGTGAAGGGGGGTATTATGGCAATGAGCAGTTCTTC
>.|TRBV5-4|many|TRBJ2-3
CASSFSADTQYF
TGTGCCAGCAGCTTTTCGGCAGATACGCAGTATTTT
>TRBD2|TRBV6-1|few|TRBJ2-5
CASSEIWTSGEETQYF
TGTGCCAGCAGTGAAATCTGGACTAGCGGGGAAGAGACCCAGTACTTC
>.|TRBV2|few|TRBJ2-7
CASTGRGARSGEQYF
TGTGCCAGCACTGGGAGGGGGGCGCGGTCAGGGGAGCAGTACTTC
>.|TRBV9|.|TRBJ1-2
CASSMPGHRYGYTF
TGTGCCAGCTCAATGCCGGGACACAGATATGGCTACACCTTC
>.|TRBV5-4|.|TRBJ1-1
CASSSLQENTEAFF
TGTGCCAGCAGCTCGTTGCAGGAGAACACTGAAGCTTTCTTT
>.|TRBV4-2|.|TRBJ2-3
CASSQEVGQARTDTQYF
TGTGCCAGCAGCCAAGAAGTGGGGCAGGCTCGCACAGATACGCAGTATTTT
>TRBD1|TRBV7-8|few|TRBJ2-5
CASSPTGGAETQYF
TGTGCCAGCAGCCCGACAGGGGGCGCGGAGACCCAGTACTTC
>.|TRBV5-4|.|TRBJ2-7
CASSSRQDSYEQYF
TGTGCCAGCAGCTCAAGACAGGACTCCTACGAGCAGTACTTC
>TRBD2|TRBV5-1|few|TRBJ2-7
CASSLAGLAGEVSYEQYF
TGCGCCAGCAGCTTGGCGGGACTAGCGGGAGAGGTCTCCTACGAGCAGTACTTC
>.|TRBV6-6|.|TRBJ1-2
CASQGGVENYGYTF
TGTGCCAGCCAGGGAGGGGTCGAGAACTATGGCTACACCTTC
>TRBD2|TRBV2|few|TRBJ2-3
CASSLRGGGKDTQYF
TGTGCCAGCAGCCTCCGGGGCGGGGGGAAGGATACGCAGTATTTT
>TRBD2|TRBV5-1|.|TRBJ2-3
CASSPLSGGTTDTQYF
TGCGCCAGCAGCCCTCTAAGCGGGGGGACCACAGATACGCAGTATTTT
>TRBD1|TRBV6-5|few|TRBJ1-2
CASSFYRGLNYGYTF
TGTGCCAGCAGTTTTTACAGGGGACTTAACTATGGCTACACCTTC
>TRBD2|TRBV6-5|few|TRBJ2-3
CASRGTSGASTQYF
TGTGCCAGCAGGGGGACTAGCGGGGCAAGTACGCAGTATTTT
>.|TRBV5-1|few|TRBJ2-5
CASSLPEETQYF
TGCGCCAGCAGCTTGCCTGAAGAGACCCAGTACTTC
>.|TRBV6-5|.|TRBJ1-2
CASSYSGGRGYGYTF
TGTGCCAGCAGTTACTCGGGGGGGCGCGGCTATGGCTACACCTTC
>.|TRBV7-9|few|TRBJ2-7
CASSSIYEQYF
TGTGCCAGCAGCTCAATCTACGAGCAGTACTTC
>TRBD1|TRBV18|few|TRBJ2-2
CASSRNVGTGLNTGELFF
TGTGCCAGCTCCCGAAACGTCGGGACAGGCCTAAACACCGGGGAGCTGTTTTTT
>TRBD1|TRBV19|.|TRBJ2-7
CASSILPSDRGLYEQYF
TGTGCCAGTAGTATCCTCCCGTCTGACAGGGGGCTCTACGAGCAGTACTTC
>TRBD1|TRBV18|few|TRBJ1-5
CASSPDREAQPQHF
TGTGCCAGCTCACCGGACAGGGAGGCCCAGCCCCAGCATTTT
>TRBD2|TRBV9|few|TRBJ2-2
CASSVEVAGTTGELFF
TGTGCCAGCAGCGTAGAGGTAGCGGGAACCACCGGGGAGCTGTTTTTT
>.|TRBV6-5|few|TRBJ2-7
CASSLPGAYEQYF
TGTGCCAGCAGTTTACCAGGCGCCTACGAGCAGTACTTC
>.|TRBV19|few|TRBJ1-5
CASTDTGRNQPQHF
TGTGCCAGTACCGATACAGGCCGCAATCAGCCCCAGCATTTT
>TRBD1|TRBV5-1|few|TRBJ1-5
CASSLTGTGGDSNQPQHF
TGCGCCAGCAGCCTTACTGGGACAGGGGGTGACAGCAATCAGCCCCAGCATTTT
>TRBD1|TRBV5-1|.|TRBJ2-1
CASRLLGQGFFDEQFF
TGCGCCAGCAGGCTACTGGGACAGGGATTTTTCGATGAGCAGTTCTTC
>.|TRBV7-2|.|TRBJ2-7
CASSFDRPGEQYF
TGTGCCAGCAGCTTCGACAGGCCGGGAGAGCAGTACTTC
>TRBD2|TRBV5-6|few|TRBJ2-5
CASSQLAGEETQYF
TGTGCCAGCAGCCAACTAGCGGGGGAAGAGACCCAGTACTTC
>TRBD2|TRBV30|.|TRBJ2-7
CAWSRGSGENSYEQYF
TGTGCCTGGAGTCGGGGTAGCGGGGAGAACTCCTACGAGCAGTACTTC
>TRBD2|TRBV5-4|few|TRBJ2-5
CASSKGLEETQYF
TGTGCCAGCAGCAAGGGACTAGAGGAGACCCAGTACTTC
>.|TRBV9|.|TRBJ1-3
CASSDWTPPTLPGNTIYF
TGTGCCAGCAGCGATTGGACACCACCCACTCTACCTGGAAACACCATATATTTT
>TRBD1|TRBV11-2|few|TRBJ2-5
CASSSSRDRAGETQYF
TGTGCCAGCAGCTCGTCCCGGGACAGGGCGGGAGAGACCCAGTACTTC
>TRBD1|TRBV15|few|TRBJ2-5
CATSRGQGAYQETQYF
TGTGCCACCAGCAGAGGACAGGGGGCATACCAAGAGACCCAGTACTTC
>TRBD1|TRBV5-8|few|TRBJ2-1
CASSLVPRTGKNEQFF
TGTGCCAGCAGCTTGGTTCCGAGGACAGGGAAAAATGAGCAGTTCTTC
>.|TRBV11-2|few|TRBJ1-2
CASSLSDIGGYTF
TGTGCCAGCAGCTTATCGGACATCGGTGGCTACACCTTC
>TRBD2|TRBV9|.|TRBJ2-5
CASSVGTSGGWDETQYF
TGTGCCAGCAGCGTTGGGACTAGCGGGGGGTGGGATGAGACCCAGTACTTC
>TRBD2|TRBV9|few|TRBJ2-1
CASSVAPLAGGVDEQFF
TGTGCCAGCAGCGTAGCTCCTCTAGCGGGGGGCGTTGATGAGCAGTTCTTC
>.|TRBV27|.|TRBJ2-5
CASSPPPAVQETQYF
TGTGCCAGCAGTCCCCCCCCGGCGGTCCAAGAGACCCAGTACTTC
>.|TRBV6-5|.|TRBJ1-5
CASNDRFNQPQHF
TGTGCCAGCAATGACAGGTTCAATCAGCCCCAGCATTTT